This T cell receptor (beta chain) was documented in a study of T cells after yellow fever vaccination. Study background: SMART-Seq v4 Ultra Low Input handled preparation of low-cell-number fractions. Findings and caveats of the study: Primary-vaccination clones mostly resurfaced post-booster (around 96% CD4, about 87% CD8). Abundant clonotypes from the bulk population could contaminate FACS-sorted repertoires.

V lost 6 bases to trimming and J lost 2 bases, with 14 bases between them. The CDR3 length is 14 residues. Germline V lookup: CDR1 MDHEN, CDR2 SYDVKM. This clonotype came up a few times. Its cognate antigen is unknown. TCR cDNA was made by 5'RACE template switching, adding a universal primer site and UMIs. TCRdb fed the 5' RACE reads into MiXCR, producing one record per CDR3 protein. The sample includes hundreds of thousands of distinct CDR3 sequences, around 12% of them seen just once. The receptor was derived from a man younger than 40 who received the YFV17D yellow fever vaccine. The sequencing here drew on PBMCs, taken on the day of the yellow fever booster vaccination. The chain is built from TRBV28 and TRBJ2-7, with D possibly matching TRBD1 (5 bases). The CDR3 nucleotides are TGTGCCAGCAGAGCCCCGGGCAGGGCCTACGAGCAGTACTTC. Its protein product is CASRAPGRAYEQYF.